This T cell receptor (beta chain) was captured by sequencing in a study of cytomegalovirus exposure and HLA in healthy donors. Study-level points and caveats: It was reportedly the case that the classifier diagnosed cytomegalovirus status with high specificity and sensitivity.

Method: immunoSEQ multiplex PCR; TCRdb's copy keeps in-frame clones and lacks some. This table holds about 140,000 clones, 87% found once. A note on this clone: No antigen is known for it.

Trimming removed 2 bases at V and 7 bases at J, with 11 bases between. CDR1 GTSNPN and CDR2 SVGIG come from the germline V gene (reference sequence). This CDR3 region has 13 residues. The donors were members of the validation cohort comprising over a hundred subjects, separate from the roughly 700-subject first cohort. The chain carries TRBV30 and TRBJ2-2, with a weak D call TRBD2 (6 bases). Sequencing input: PBMCs. This TCR came from a man aged 18 to 30 in good health and CMV-seropositive. DNA for the CDR3: TGTGCCTGGAGTCGGGGGACGGGCGGGGAGCTGTTTTTT. As protein: CAWSRGTGGELFF.